This entry features one TCR beta chain sequence. Its cognate antigen is unknown. Assay: immunoSEQ multiplex PCR; the TCRdb copy retains only in-frame clones and omits some. The sample consists of more than 140,000 clones, about 91% of them appearing once. The data derive from a study of T cell responses to AZD1222 COVID-19 vaccine. Study-level information: Second doses at about 4 or about 12 weeks were pooled. General study results and limits: Once two AZD1222 doses were given, Spike-specific TCR breadth and depth went up. Just a handful of people given AZD1222 tested seropositive at baseline.

There are 13 residues in the CDR3. The germline gives CDR1 SEHNR, CDR2 FQNEAQ (reference sequence). V lost 5 bases and J 4 bases, leaving 11 bases between the germline ends. The material was peripheral blood, obtained on day 0 of AZD1222 vaccination. The receptor was derived from an adult in good health. The V and J genes are TRBV7-9 and TRBJ1-2; possible D gene TRBD1, 5 bases. The CDR3 DNA is TGTGCCAGCAGCCCACCAGGGTTCTATGGCTACACCTTC. Translated: CASSPPGFYGYTF.